This T cell receptor (beta chain) is drawn from a study of blood T cell repertoires in COVID-19. Study overall: The United States, Italy and Spain provided the acute and convalescent COVID-19 samples. Sample material is recorded as cDNA or gDNA derived from T cells, B-cell-depleted T cells, or PBMCs.

As originally analysed: Quantification of nucleated cells was approximated via reference gene primer amplification. Repertoires were generated with immunoSEQ multiplex PCR, while TCRdb's copy carries only in-frame clones and drops some. V, J and clone size are those of that table, while D and trimming were read from the DNA. The sample includes about 120,000 clones, about 87% seen only once; the top ten take around 4.5%. In its sample, this clone was seen once. Trimming at V came to 4 bases and at J to 2 bases, leaving 4 bases not matched to a gene. Per the germline V gene, CDR1 is MDHEN and CDR2 is SYDVKM. The CDR3 has 14 amino acids.

The receptor was derived from a woman aged 45-60 years with acute or convalescent COVID-19. Sequencing input: peripheral blood. The gene calls are TRBV28 and TRBJ1-1; TRBD1 matches at 7 bases. In DNA form, the CDR3 reads TGTGCCAGCAGTTGGACAGGCCCTAACACTGAAGCTTTCTTT. Translating gives CASSWTGPNTEAFF.